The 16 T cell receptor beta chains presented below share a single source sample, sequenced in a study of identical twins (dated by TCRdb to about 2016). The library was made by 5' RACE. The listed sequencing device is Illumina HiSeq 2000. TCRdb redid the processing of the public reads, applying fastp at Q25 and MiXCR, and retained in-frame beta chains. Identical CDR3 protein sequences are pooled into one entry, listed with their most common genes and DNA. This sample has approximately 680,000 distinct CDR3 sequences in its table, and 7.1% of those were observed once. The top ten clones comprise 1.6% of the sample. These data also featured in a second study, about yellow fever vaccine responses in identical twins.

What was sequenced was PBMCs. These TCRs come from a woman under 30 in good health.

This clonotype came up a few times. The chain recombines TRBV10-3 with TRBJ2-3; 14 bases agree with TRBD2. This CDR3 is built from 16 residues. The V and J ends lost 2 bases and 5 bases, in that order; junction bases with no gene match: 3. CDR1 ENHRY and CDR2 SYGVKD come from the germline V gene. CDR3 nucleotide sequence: TGTGCCATCAGTGAGCCTGGACTAGCGGGAGGAGATACGCAGTATTTT. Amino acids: CAISEPGLAGGDTQYF.

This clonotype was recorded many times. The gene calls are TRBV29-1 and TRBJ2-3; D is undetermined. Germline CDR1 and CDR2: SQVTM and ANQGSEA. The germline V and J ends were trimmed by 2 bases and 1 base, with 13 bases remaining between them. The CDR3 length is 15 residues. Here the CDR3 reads CSVEKFTTGTDTQYF. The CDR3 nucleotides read TGCAGCGTTGAAAAATTCACTACGGGCACAGATACGCAGTATTTT.

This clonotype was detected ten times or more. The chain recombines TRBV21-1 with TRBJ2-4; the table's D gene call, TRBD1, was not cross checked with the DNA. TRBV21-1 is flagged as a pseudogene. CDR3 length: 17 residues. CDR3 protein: CASSARGWAVAKNIQYF. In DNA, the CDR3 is TGTGCCAGCAGCGCTCGGGGCTGGGCGGTTGCCAAAAACATTCAGTACTTC.

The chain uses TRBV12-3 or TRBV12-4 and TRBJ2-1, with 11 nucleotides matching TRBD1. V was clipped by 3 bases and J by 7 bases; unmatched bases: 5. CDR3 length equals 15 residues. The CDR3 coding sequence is TGTGCCAGCAGTTTCGTGGACAGGGGGCTAAATGAGCAGTTCTTC. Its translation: CASSFVDRGLNEQFF.

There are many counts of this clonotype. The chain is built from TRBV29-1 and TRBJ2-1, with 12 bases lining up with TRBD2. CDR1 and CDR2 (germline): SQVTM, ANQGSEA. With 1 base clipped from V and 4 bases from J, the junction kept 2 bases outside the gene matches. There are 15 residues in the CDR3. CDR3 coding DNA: TGCAGCGTTGAAGGGGGGACTAGCGGGTACAATGAGCAGTTCTTC. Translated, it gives CSVEGGTSGYNEQFF.

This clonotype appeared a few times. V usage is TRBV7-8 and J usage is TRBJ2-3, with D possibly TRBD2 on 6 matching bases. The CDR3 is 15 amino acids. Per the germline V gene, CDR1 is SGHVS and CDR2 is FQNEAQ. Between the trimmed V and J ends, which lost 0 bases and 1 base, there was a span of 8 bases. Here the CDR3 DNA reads TGTGCCAGCAGCTTAGCGGACTACCGCACAGATACGCAGTATTTT. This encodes CASSLADYRTDTQYF.

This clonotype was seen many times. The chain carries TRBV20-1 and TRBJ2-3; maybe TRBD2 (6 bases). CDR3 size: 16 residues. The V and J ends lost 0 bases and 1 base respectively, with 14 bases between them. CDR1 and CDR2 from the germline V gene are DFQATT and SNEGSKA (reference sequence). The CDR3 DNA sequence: TGCAGTGCTAGAGATGGAGGGGCTAGCGGCACAGATACGCAGTATTTT. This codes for CSARDGGASGTDTQYF.

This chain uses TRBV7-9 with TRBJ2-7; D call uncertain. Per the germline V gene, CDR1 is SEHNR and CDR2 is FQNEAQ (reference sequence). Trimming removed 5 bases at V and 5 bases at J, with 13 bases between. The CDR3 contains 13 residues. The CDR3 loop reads CASSDPPRDEQYF. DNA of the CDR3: TGTGCCAGCAGCGACCCTCCTAGAGACGAGCAGTACTTC.

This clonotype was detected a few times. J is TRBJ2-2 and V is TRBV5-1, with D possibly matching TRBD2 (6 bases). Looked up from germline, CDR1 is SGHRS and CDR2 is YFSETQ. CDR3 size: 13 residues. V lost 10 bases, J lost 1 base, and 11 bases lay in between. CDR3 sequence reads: CACRLGNTGELFF. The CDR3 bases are TGCGCCTGTAGACTAGGGAACACCGGGGAGCTGTTTTTT.

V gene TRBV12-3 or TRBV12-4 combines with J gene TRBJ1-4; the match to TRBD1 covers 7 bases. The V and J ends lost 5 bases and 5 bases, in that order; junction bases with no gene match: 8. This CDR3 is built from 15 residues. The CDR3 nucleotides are TGTGCCAGCAGTCGCTGGGACAGAGCAAATGAAAAACTGTTTTTT. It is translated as CASSRWDRANEKLFF.

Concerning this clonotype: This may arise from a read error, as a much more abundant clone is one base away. Here the CDR3 DNA reads TGTGCCAACAGTCCCGGGGGGAAAGAGACCCAGTACTTC. It codes for CANSPGGKETQYF. The V gene is TRBV10-3, the J gene TRBJ2-5, with 7 positions matching TRBD2. The CDR3 extends over 13 amino acids. Per germline, CDR1 ENHRY and CDR2 SYGVKD.

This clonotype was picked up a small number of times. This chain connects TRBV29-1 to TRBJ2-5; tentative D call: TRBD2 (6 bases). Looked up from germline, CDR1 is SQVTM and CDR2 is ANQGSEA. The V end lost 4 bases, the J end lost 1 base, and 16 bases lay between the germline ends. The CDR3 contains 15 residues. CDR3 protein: CSVAGGDLSQETQYF. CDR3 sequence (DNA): TGCAGCGTTGCAGGCGGGGACCTCTCCCAAGAGACCCAGTACTTC. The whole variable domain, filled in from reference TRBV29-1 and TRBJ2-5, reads SAVISQKPSRDICQRGTSLTIQCQVDSQVTMMFWYRQQPGQSLTLIATANQGSEATYESGFVIDKFPISRPNLTFSTLTVSNMSPEDSSIYLCSVAGGDLSQETQYFGPGTRLLVL.

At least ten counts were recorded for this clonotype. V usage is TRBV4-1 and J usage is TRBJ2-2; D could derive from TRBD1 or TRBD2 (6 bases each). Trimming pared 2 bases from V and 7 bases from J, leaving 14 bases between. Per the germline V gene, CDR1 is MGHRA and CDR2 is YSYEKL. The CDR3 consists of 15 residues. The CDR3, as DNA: TGCGCCAGCAGCCAAAAACCCGGGGGCCACGGGGAGCTGTTTTTT. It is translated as CASSQKPGGHGELFF.

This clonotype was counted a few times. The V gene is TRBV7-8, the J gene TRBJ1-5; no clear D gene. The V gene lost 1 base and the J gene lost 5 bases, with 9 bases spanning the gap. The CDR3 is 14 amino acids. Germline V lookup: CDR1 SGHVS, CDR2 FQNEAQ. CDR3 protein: CASSLGVRDQPQHF. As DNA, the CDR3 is TGTGCCAGCAGCTTAGGGGTACGAGATCAGCCCCAGCATTTT.

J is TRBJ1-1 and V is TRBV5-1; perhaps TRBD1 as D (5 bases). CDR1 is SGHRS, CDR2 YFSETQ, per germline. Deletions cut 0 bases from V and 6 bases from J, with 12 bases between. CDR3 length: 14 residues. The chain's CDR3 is CASSLGGGQPEAFF. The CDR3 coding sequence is TGCGCCAGCAGCTTGGGGGGCGGACAACCTGAAGCTTTCTTT.

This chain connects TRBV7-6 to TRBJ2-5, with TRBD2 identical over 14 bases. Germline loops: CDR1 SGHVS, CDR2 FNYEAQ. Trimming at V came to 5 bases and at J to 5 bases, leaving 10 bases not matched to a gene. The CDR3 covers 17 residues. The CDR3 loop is CASSRLGLAGGGETQYF. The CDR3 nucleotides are TGTGCCAGCAGCCGACTAGGACTAGCGGGGGGTGGGGAGACCCAGTACTTC.